Below, 27 T cell receptor beta chains from the same sample are listed, as sequenced in a study of blood T cells in healthy people across ages. Alongside a J-beta primer mix, a sample-barcoded 5' primer served in a second PCR lasting about 7 to 11 cycles. TCRdb re-derived calls from the 5' RACE reads in MiXCR, one entry per CDR3 protein. This repertoire shows around 520,000 distinct CDR3 sequences, about 27% found once; its top ten account for over 3.5%. The same specimen was also included in a second study, on T cells of mothers and their children.

The material sequenced was blood. Receptors originate from a boy aged 2 to 10 in good health.

This clonotype was seen more than once but under ten times. This chain links TRBV21-1 with TRBJ1-6. TRBV21-1 corresponds to a pseudogene. CDR3 length: 13 amino acids. The DNA of the CDR3 is TGTGCCAGCAGCAAAGTGGTAGCATCACCCCTCCACTTT. Residues: CASSKVVASPLHF.

Many counts were recorded for this clonotype. The chain uses TRBV4-3 and TRBJ1-2, with 7 bases aligning to TRBD1. V lost 1 base, J lost 4 bases, and 0 bases stayed unmatched. Germline V CDR1 and CDR2: LGHNA, YSLEER. The CDR3 sequence is 13 residues long. The CDR3 spells CASSQGTGYGYTF. CDR3 nucleotide sequence: TGCGCCAGCAGCCAAGGGACAGGCTATGGCTACACCTTC.

This clonotype has more than one count but fewer than ten. Here the CDR3 DNA reads TGTGCCAGCAGCGAACTCGGACAGAGCAATCAGCCCCAGCATTTT. This sequence encodes CASSELGQSNQPQHF. The chain is built from TRBV27 and TRBJ1-5; tentative D call: TRBD1 (6 bases). Germline V gives CDR1 MNHEY, CDR2 SMNVEV (reference sequence). Trimming cost V 6 bases and J 1 base, with 13 bases left between them. CDR3 length equals 15 residues.

This chain links TRBV24-1 with TRBJ2-1; the D call may be TRBD1 or TRBD2 (5 bases each). The CDR3 is 13 amino acids. The ends were cut back, 1 base at V and 8 bases at J, with 8 bases in the middle. CDR1 is KGHDR and CDR2 is SFDVKD in the germline V gene. The CDR3 bases are TGTGCCACCAGTGATTTACGGGGCGATGAGCAGTTCTTC. It encodes CATSDLRGDEQFF.

This clonotype was seen more than once but under ten times. A junction boundary mismatches the germline segment, possibly from a read error. The chain links TRBV5-1 to TRBJ2-3; the match to TRBD2 covers 12 bases. The CDR3 consists of 15 residues. CDR1 and CDR2 (germline): SGHRS, YFSETQ. The CDR3 sequence: CASSLETSGGDAQYF. The CDR3 bases are TGCGCCAGCAGCTTGGAGACTAGCGGGGGAGATGCGCAGTATTTT.

J is TRBJ2-2 and V is TRBV6-5, with unresolved D. V was pared by 0 bases and J by 4 bases, with 12 bases between. Germline assignment: CDR1 MNHEY and CDR2 SVGAGI. The CDR3 extends over 16 amino acids. The CDR3 is CASSYSNSLFTGELFF. The DNA for the CDR3 is TGTGCCAGCAGTTACTCGAACAGTCTGTTCACCGGGGAGCTGTTTTTT.

This sequence joins TRBV7-2 and TRBJ2-3; D is unresolved. The CDR3 runs to 14 residues. Trimming cost V 1 base and J 0 bases, with 5 bases left between them. Germline CDR1 SGHTA, CDR2 FQGNSA. CDR3 amino acids: CASSLEQSTDTQYF. CDR3 coding DNA: TGTGCCAGCAGCTTAGAACAAAGCACAGATACGCAGTATTTT.

This clonotype was counted a few times. This rearrangement joins TRBV7-9 to TRBJ1-2, with 7 bases aligning to TRBD1. Germline-derived CDR1 and CDR2 are SEHNR and FQNEAQ (reference sequence). The CDR3 loop spans 14 amino acids. Trimming cost V 2 bases and J 6 bases; bases outside gene matches: 6. The CDR3 loop reads CASSLSRQGDGYTF. The CDR3 DNA reads as TGTGCCAGCAGCTTAAGTCGACAGGGCGATGGCTACACCTTC. The entire variable domain, with the rest obtained from reference TRBV7-9 and TRBJ1-2, is as follows: DTGVSQNPRHKITKRGQNVTFRCDPISEHNRLYWYRQTLGQGPEFLTYFQNEAQLEKSRLLSDRFSAERPKGSFSTLEIQRTEQGDSAMYLCASSLSRQGDGYTFGSGTRLTVV.

This rearrangement joins TRBV12-3 or TRBV12-4 to TRBJ2-5; D gene ambiguous. Judging by the DNA end, TRBJ2-1 fits better; the J call may be wrong. CDR3 length: 14 residues. The CDR3 bases are TGTGCCAGCAGTGAGAACGTCATCGTGAATGAGCAGTTCTTC. It translates to CASSENVIVNEQFF.

Remarks on this clonotype: The junction differs from germline at one of its ends, possibly a read error. V usage is TRBV7-2 and J usage is TRBJ1-6; D unresolved. The CDR3 consists of 16 residues. The germline V gene encodes CDR1 SGHTA and CDR2 FQGNSA. The CDR3 is CASSQQPRSYNSPLHF. For the CDR3, the DNA is TGCGCCAGCAGCCAACAGCCTAGGTCCTATAATTCACCCCTCCACTTT.

The chain employs TRBV3-1 and TRBJ1-4; no definite D call. The germline V gene encodes CDR1 LGHDT and CDR2 YNNKEL (reference sequence). The CDR3 extends over 13 amino acids. Trimming cost V 4 bases and J 7 bases, with 10 bases left between them. The CDR3 loop is CASSRRWSEKLFF. In DNA, the CDR3 is TGTGCCAGCAGCCGTCGTTGGAGTGAAAAACTGTTTTTT.

This chain's CDR3 is CASGLTVYEQYF. The CDR3 DNA sequence: TGTGCTAGTGGTCTAACCGTGTACGAGCAGTACTTC. The V gene is TRBV12-5, the J gene TRBJ2-5; D unclear. The closer fit of TRBJ2-7 to the DNA end suggests the J call may be wrong. This CDR3 contains 12 residues. Germline CDR1 reads LGHNT; CDR2 reads FRNRAP.

The chain has TRBV19 and TRBJ2-4; 10 bases map to TRBD1. The germline gives CDR1 LNHDA, CDR2 SQIVND (reference sequence). After removal of 9 bases from V and 6 bases from J, the junction contained 5 bases not matched to a gene. The CDR3 has 13 amino acids. The CDR3 spells CASQTGGGNIQYF. CDR3 bases: TGTGCCAGCCAGACAGGGGGCGGAAACATTCAGTACTTC.

This chain connects TRBV5-4 to TRBJ2-3; D might be TRBD2 (6 bases). From germline, CDR1 is SGHNT and CDR2 YYREEE (reference sequence). The CDR3 loop spans 15 amino acids. Trimming removed 2 bases at V and 4 bases at J, with 14 bases between. The CDR3 loop reads CASSFGTPESDTQYF. In DNA form, the CDR3 reads TGTGCCAGCAGCTTTGGGACTCCTGAGTCAGATACGCAGTATTTT.

CDR3 amino acids: CASSPQGWGETQYF. In DNA, the CDR3 is TGTGCCAGCTCACCTCAGGGATGGGGAGAGACCCAGTACTTC. The chain has TRBV18 and TRBJ2-5; the D gene is possibly TRBD1 (5 bases). The CDR3 runs 14 residues. CDR1 is KGHSH, CDR2 LQKENI, per germline. The V end lost 3 bases, the J end lost 4 bases, and 12 bases lay between the germline ends.

This chain uses TRBV20-1 with TRBJ2-3; 12 bases agree with TRBD2. Per the germline V gene, CDR1 is DFQATT and CDR2 is SNEGSKA (reference sequence). Trimming took 6 bases from V and 4 from J; bases not matched to a gene: 5. The CDR3 is 14 residues long. CDR3 region: CSAPTSGRPDTQYF. The CDR3 DNA follows: TGCAGTGCACCGACTAGCGGGAGACCAGATACGCAGTATTTT.

This clonotype was seen only a few times. The chain combines TRBV20-1 with TRBJ2-3; 8 bases are shared with TRBD2. Germline loops: CDR1 DFQATT, CDR2 SNEGSKA (reference sequence). The CDR3 spans 14 residues. V dropped 6 bases and J dropped 2; count of bases not matched to a gene: 7. CDR3 in amino acids: CSATSGGDTDTQYF. DNA of the CDR3: TGCAGTGCGACCAGCGGGGGAGACACAGATACGCAGTATTTT.

This chain uses TRBV27 with TRBJ1-6; possible D gene TRBD1, 6 bases. Trimming took 2 bases from V and 4 from J, leaving 18 bases between them. CDR3 size: 18 residues. Germline V lookup: CDR1 MNHEY, CDR2 SMNVEV (reference sequence). The CDR3 here is CASSLVSAGDLYNSPLHF. For the CDR3, the DNA is TGTGCCAGCAGTTTAGTGTCGGCAGGGGACCTTTATAATTCACCCCTCCACTTT.

This clonotype turned up a few times. V and J are TRBV20-1 and TRBJ2-1; D is uncertain. CDR1 and CDR2 (germline): DFQATT, SNEGSKA (reference sequence). Deletions cut 7 bases from V and 0 bases from J, with 10 bases between. The CDR3 is 13 residues long. DNA of the CDR3: TGCAGTGGTTCGCACAACTCCTACAATGAGCAGTTCTTC. Its protein product is CSGSHNSYNEQFF.

This rearrangement joins TRBV5-1 to TRBJ2-3; the D is unclear. The V gene's germline CDR1 is SGHRS and CDR2 YFSETQ. The V end was cut by 4 bases, the J end by 10 bases, with 16 bases between. This CDR3 contains 13 residues. CDR3 nucleotides: TGCGCCAGCAGCCCCTCCTCGGAGACTGCGCAGTATTTT. Protein product: CASSPSSETAQYF.

The rearrangement uses TRBV27 and TRBJ2-5; no definite D call. The DNA matches TRBJ2-7 better at its end, which makes the J call doubtful. Per the germline V gene, CDR1 is MNHEY and CDR2 is SMNVEV (reference sequence). CDR3 length: 12 amino acids. DNA for the CDR3: TGTGCCAGCAGTCCCGGTCTTGGCGAGCAGTACTTC. It yields the protein CASSPGLGEQYF.

This clonotype appeared a few times. The chain combines TRBV11-2 with TRBJ1-2; D is unresolved. Germline V CDR1 and CDR2: SGHAT, FQNNGV. Trimming stripped 0 bases from V and 4 bases from J, with 18 bases between. This CDR3 has 17 residues. In DNA form, the CDR3 reads TGTGCCAGCAGCTTAGAATCCAGTTCCGACGGACTCTATGGCTACACCTTC. Protein product: CASSLESSSDGLYGYTF. Supplemented by reference TRBV11-2 and TRBJ1-2, the full variable domain reads EAGVAQSPRYKIIEKRQSVAFWCNPISGHATLYWYQQILGQGPKLLIQFQNNGVVDDSQLPKDRFSAERLKGVDSTLKIQPAKLEDSAVYLCASSLESSSDGLYGYTFGSGTRLTVV.

This chain links TRBV6-5 with TRBJ2-2; D not resolved. From germline, CDR1 is MNHEY and CDR2 SVGAGI. Trimming shortened V by 0 bases and J by 6 bases, and 11 bases separated the two germline ends. The CDR3 length is 15 residues. The CDR3, as DNA: TGTGCCAGCAGTTACTCGAAGACTCAGGCCGGGGAGCTGTTTTTT. As protein: CASSYSKTQAGELFF.

The table lists this clonotype with a few counts. The gene calls are TRBV19 and TRBJ2-5; TRBD2 aligns across 8 bases. Germline V lookup: CDR1 LNHDA, CDR2 SQIVND (reference sequence). The CDR3 totals 16 residues. The junction had 9 bases not matched to a gene; V was cut back by 3 bases and J by 3 bases. The CDR3 sequence: CASSIGWLAGKETQYF. CDR3 nucleotides: TGTGCCAGTAGTATCGGGTGGCTAGCGGGCAAAGAGACCCAGTACTTC.

This chain joins TRBV12-3 or TRBV12-4 and TRBJ2-5; 8 nucleotides match TRBD2. The J call may be incorrect, as the DNA end agrees better with TRBJ2-1. This CDR3 is 16 amino acids long. Here the CDR3 DNA reads TGTGCCAGCAGTTTAGATTCGCGGGAGGCGAACAATGAGCAGTTCTTC. Amino acid sequence: CASSLDSREANNEQFF.

The rearrangement uses TRBV11-2 and TRBJ2-5; TRBD2 matches 14 bases. The end of the DNA aligns better with TRBJ2-1, so the J call may be wrong. Germline V gene lookup returns CDR1 SGHAT and CDR2 FQNNGV. This CDR3 region has 17 residues. DNA of the CDR3: TGTGCCAGCAGCCTGAGGACTAGCGGGGGGATTTACAATGAGCAGTTCTTC. Translated: CASSLRTSGGIYNEQFF.

The gene calls are TRBV20-1 and TRBJ1-1; TRBD1 is a possible D gene (5 bases). With 0 bases removed from V and 4 bases from J, the gap between germline ends came to 12 bases. In germline, CDR1 is DFQATT, CDR2 SNEGSKA (reference sequence). The CDR3 length is 14 residues. CDR3 bases: TGCAGTGCTAGAGATATCACGGGGGGCACTGAAGCTTTCTTT. Protein sequence: CSARDITGGTEAFF.